This entry concerns a single T cell receptor (beta chain). TCRdb's table, derived via immunoSEQ multiplex PCR, lists solely in-frame clones and lacks some. The sample records about 11,000 clones, around 74% being singletons. The entry originates in a study of OX40 agonist ivuxolimab in advanced cancers. Turning to the study itself: Ivuxolimab, an antibody that agonizes OX40 (CD134), was administered to the patients.

Trimming left V 6 bases short and J 0 bases short, with 21 bases between. Germline lookup yields CDR1 MDHEN and CDR2 SYDVKM. The CDR3 runs to 18 residues. The specimen comprised CD4+ or CD8+ T cells sorted from blood, sampled in a trial of the OX40 agonist ivuxolimab. This chain joins TRBV28 and TRBJ1-5; D possibly corresponds to TRBD1 (5 bases). The TCR comes from an adult with an advanced solid tumor such as melanoma, head and neck, liver or kidney cancer. The CDR3 here is CASRNMRGVTYSNQPQHF. The CDR3 DNA follows: TGTGCCAGCAGGAACATGAGGGGAGTCACTTATAGCAATCAGCCCCAGCATTTT.